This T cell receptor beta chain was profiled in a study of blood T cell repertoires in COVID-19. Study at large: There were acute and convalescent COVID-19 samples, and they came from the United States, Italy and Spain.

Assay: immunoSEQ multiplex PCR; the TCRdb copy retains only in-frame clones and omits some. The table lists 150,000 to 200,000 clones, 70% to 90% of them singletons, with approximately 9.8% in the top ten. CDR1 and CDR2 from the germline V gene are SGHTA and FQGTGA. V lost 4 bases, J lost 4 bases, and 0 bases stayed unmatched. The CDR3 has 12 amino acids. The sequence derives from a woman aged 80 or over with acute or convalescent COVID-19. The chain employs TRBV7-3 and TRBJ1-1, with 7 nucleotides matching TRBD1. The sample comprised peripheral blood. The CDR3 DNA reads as TGTGCCAGCAGCTCAGGGGGCACTGAAGCTTTCTTT. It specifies CASSSGGTEAFF.